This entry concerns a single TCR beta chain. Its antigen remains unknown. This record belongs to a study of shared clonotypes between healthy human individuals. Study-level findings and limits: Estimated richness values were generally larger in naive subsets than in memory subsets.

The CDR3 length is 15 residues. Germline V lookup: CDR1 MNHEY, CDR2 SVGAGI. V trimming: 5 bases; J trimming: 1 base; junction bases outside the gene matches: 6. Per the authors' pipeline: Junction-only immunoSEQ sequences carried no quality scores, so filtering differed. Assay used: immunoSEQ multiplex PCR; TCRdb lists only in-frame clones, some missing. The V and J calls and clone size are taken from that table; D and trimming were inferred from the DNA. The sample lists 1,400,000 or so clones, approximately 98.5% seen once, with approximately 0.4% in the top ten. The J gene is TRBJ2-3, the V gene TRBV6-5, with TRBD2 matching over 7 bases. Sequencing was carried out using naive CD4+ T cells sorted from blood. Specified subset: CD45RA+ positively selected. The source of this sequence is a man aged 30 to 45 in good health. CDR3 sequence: CASSPLGRGTDTQYF. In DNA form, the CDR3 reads TGTGCCAGCAGTCCCCTGGGGAGGGGCACAGATACGCAGTATTTT.